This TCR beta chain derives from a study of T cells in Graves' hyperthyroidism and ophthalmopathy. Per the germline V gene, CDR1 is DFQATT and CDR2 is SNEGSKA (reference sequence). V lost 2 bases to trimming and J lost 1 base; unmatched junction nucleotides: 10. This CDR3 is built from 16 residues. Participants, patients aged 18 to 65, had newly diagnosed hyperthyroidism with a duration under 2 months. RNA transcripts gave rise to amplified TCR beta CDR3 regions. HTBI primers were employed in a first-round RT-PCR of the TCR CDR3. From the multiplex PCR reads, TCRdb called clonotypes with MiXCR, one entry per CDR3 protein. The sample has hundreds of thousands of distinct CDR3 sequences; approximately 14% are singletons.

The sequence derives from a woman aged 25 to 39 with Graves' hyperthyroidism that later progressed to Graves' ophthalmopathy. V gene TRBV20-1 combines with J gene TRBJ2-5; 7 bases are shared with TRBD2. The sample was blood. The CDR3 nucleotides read TGCAGTGCTAGAATCTCTAGCGGAGGGATCCAAGAGACCCAGTACTTC. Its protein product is CSARISSGGIQETQYF.